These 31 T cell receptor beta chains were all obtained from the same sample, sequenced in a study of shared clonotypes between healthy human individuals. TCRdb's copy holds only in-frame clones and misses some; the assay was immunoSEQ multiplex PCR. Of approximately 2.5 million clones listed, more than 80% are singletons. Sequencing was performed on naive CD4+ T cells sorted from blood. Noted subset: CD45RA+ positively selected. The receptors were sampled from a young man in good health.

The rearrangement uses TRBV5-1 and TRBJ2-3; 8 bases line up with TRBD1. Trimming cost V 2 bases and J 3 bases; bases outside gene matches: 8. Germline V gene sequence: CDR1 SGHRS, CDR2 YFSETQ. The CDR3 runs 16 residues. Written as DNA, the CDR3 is TGCGCCAGCAGCTTATTTTCGACAGGGGCGACAGATACGCAGTATTTT. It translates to CASSLFSTGATDTQYF.

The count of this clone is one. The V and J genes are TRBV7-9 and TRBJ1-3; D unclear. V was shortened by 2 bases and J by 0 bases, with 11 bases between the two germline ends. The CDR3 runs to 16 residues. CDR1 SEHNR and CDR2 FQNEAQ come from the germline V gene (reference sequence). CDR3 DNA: TGTGCCAGCAGCTTATATGGATCCGGCTCTGGAAACACCATATATTTT. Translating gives CASSLYGSGSGNTIYF.

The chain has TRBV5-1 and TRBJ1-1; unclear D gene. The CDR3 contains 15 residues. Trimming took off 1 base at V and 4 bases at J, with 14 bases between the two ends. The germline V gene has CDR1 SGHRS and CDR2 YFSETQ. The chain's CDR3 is CASSLTPNPSTEAFF. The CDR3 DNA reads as TGCGCCAGCAGCTTGACACCTAACCCTAGCACTGAAGCTTTCTTT.

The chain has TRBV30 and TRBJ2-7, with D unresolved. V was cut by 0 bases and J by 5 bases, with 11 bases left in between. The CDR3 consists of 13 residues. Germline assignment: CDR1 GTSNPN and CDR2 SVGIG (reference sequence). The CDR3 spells CAWSVVNSDEQYF. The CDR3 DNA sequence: TGTGCCTGGAGTGTGGTGAATTCGGACGAGCAGTACTTC.

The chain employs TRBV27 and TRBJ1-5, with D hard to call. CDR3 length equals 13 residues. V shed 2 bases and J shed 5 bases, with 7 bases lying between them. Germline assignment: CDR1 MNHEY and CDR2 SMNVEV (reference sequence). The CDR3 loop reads CASSLNPDQPQHF. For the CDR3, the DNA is TGTGCCAGCAGTTTAAACCCCGATCAGCCCCAGCATTTT.

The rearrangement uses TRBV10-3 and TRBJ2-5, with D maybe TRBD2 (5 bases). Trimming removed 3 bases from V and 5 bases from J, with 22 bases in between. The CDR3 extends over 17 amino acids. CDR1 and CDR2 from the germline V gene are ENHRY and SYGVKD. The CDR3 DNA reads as TGTGCCATCAGTGAATCTTTGCTAGCCTCGGAGTTCGAGACCCAGTACTTC. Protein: CAISESLLASEFETQYF.

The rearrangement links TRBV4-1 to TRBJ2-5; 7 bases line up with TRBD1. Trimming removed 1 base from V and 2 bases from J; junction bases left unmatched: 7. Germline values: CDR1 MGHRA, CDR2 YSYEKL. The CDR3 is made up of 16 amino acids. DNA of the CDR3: TGCGCCAGCAGCCAAGGGGTTAGGGACAGTCAAGAGACCCAGTACTTC. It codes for CASSQGVRDSQETQYF.

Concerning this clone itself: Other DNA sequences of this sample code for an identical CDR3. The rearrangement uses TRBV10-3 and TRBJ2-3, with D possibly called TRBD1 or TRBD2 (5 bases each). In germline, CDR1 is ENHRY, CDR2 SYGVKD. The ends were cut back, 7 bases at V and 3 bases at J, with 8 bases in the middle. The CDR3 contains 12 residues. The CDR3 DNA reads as TGTGCCATCAATGGGGGAACAGATACGCAGTATTTT. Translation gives CAINGGTDTQYF.

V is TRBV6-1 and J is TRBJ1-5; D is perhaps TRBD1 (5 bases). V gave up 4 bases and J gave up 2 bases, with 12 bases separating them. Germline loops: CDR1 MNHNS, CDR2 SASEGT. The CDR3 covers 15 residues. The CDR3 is CASSVGGEGNQPQHF. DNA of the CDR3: TGTGCCAGCAGTGTTGGGGGAGAGGGCAATCAGCCCCAGCATTTT.

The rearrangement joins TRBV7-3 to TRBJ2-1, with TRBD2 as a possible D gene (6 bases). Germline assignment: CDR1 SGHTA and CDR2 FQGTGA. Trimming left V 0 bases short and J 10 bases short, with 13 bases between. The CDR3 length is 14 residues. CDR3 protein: CASSLTGTEREQFF. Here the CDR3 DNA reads TGTGCCAGCAGCTTAACCGGGACTGAGAGAGAGCAGTTCTTC.

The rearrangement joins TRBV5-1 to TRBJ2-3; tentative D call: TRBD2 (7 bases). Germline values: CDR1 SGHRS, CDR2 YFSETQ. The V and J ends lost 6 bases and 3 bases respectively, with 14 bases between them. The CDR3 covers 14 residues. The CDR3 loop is CASNEGGLTDTQYF. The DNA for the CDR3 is TGCGCCAGCAACGAGGGGGGGCTTACAGATACGCAGTATTTT.

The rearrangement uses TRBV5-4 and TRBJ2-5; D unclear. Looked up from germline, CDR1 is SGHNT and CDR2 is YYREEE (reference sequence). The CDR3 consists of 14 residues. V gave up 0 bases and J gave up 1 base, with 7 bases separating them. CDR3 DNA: TGTGCCAGCAGCTTGGAGGCACTCCAAGAGACCCAGTACTTC. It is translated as CASSLEALQETQYF.

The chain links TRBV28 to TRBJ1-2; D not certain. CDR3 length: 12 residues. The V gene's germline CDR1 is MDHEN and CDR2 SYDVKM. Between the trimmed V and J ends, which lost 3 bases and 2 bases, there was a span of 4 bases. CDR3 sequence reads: CASSFKNYGYTF. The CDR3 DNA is TGTGCCAGCAGTTTCAAGAACTATGGCTACACCTTC.

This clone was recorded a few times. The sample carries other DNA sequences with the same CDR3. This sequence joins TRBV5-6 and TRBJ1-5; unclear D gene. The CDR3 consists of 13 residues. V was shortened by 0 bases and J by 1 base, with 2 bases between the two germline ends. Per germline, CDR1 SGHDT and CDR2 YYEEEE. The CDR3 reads CASSLGSNQPQHF. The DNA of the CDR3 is TGTGCCAGCAGCTTGGGCAGCAATCAGCCCCAGCATTTT.

The CDR3 region is CASSEWRGSYNEQFF. CDR3 in DNA: TGTGCCAGCAGTGAATGGCGGGGGTCCTACAATGAGCAGTTCTTC. The V gene is TRBV6-1, the J gene TRBJ2-1, with 7 bases aligning to TRBD2. The V gene end was trimmed by 2 bases and the J gene end by 1 base; junction bases not matched to a gene: 2. Looked up from germline, CDR1 is MNHNS and CDR2 is SASEGT. The CDR3 consists of 15 residues.

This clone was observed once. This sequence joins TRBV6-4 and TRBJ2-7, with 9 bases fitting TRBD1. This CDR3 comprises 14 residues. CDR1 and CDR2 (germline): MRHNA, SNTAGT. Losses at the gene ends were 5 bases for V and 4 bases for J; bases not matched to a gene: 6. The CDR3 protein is CASSPGQGQYEQYF. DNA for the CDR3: TGTGCCAGCAGTCCCGGACAGGGGCAATACGAGCAGTACTTC.

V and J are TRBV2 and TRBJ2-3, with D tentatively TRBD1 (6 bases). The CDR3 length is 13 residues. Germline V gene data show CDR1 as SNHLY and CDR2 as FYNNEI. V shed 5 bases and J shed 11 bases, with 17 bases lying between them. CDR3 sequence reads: CASSSTGAGRQYF. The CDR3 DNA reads TGTGCCAGCAGTTCGACAGGCGCCGGCAGGCAGTATTTT.

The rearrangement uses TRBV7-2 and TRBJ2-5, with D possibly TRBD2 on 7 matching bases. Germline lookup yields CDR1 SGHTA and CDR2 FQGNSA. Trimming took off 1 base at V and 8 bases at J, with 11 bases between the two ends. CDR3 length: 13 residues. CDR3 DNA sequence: TGTGCCAGCAGCTTAGGAGGGGGGGCCACCCAGTACTTC. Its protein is CASSLGGGATQYF.

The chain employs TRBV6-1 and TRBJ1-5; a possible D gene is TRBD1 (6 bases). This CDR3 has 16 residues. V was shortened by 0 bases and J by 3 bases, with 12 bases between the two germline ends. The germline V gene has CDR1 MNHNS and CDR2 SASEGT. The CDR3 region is CASSEAGGAVNQPQHF. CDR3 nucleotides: TGTGCCAGCAGTGAAGCGGGGGGCGCCGTCAATCAGCCCCAGCATTTT.

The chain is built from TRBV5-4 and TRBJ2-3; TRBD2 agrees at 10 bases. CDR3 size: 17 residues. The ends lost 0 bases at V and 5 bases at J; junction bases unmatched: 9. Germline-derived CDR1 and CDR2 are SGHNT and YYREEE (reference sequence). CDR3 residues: CASSLGLAGALGDTQYF. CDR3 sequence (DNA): TGTGCCAGCAGCTTGGGTCTAGCGGGGGCCCTTGGAGATACGCAGTATTTT. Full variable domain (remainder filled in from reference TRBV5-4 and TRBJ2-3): ETGVTQSPTHLIKTRGQQVTLRCSSQSGHNTVSWYQQALGQGPQFIFQYYREEENGRGNFPPRFSGLQFPNYSSELNVNALELDDSALYLCASSLGLAGALGDTQYFGPGTRLTVL.

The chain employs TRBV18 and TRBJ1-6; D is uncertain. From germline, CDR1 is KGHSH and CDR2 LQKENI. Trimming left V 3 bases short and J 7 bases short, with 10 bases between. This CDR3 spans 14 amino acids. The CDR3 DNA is TGTGCCAGCTCACCCTCGCTGAAAAATTCACCCCTCCACTTT. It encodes CASSPSLKNSPLHF.

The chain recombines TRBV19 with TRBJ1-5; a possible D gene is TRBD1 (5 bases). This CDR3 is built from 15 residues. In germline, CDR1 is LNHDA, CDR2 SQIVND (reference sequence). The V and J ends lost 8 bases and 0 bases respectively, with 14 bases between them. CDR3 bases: TGTGCCAGTTCCTTTCCCGGGGGTAGCAATCAGCCCCAGCATTTT. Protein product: CASSFPGGSNQPQHF.

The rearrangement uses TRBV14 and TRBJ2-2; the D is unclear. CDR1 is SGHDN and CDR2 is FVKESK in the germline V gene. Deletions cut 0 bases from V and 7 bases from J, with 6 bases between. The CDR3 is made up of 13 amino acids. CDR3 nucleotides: TGTGCCAGCAGCCAAGAGCAGGTCGGGGAGCTGTTTTTT. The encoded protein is CASSQEQVGELFF.

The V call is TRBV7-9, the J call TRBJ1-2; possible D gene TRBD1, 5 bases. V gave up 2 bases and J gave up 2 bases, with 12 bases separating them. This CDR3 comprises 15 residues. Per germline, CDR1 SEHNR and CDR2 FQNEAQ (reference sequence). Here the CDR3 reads CASSLNGGSNYGYTF. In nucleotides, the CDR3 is TGTGCCAGCAGCTTAAATGGGGGGTCCAACTATGGCTACACCTTC.

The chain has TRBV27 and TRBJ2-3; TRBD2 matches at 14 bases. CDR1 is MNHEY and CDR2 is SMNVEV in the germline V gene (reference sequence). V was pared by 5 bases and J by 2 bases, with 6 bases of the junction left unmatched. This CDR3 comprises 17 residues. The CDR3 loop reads CASSPWTSGGYTDTQYF. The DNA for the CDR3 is TGTGCCAGCAGTCCTTGGACTAGCGGGGGGTACACAGATACGCAGTATTTT.

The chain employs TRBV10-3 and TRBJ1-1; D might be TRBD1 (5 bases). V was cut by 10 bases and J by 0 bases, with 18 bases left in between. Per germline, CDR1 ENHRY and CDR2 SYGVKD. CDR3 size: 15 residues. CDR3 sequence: CATREGGPLNTEAFF. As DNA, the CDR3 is TGTGCCACCAGGGAGGGAGGGCCACTGAACACTGAAGCTTTCTTT.

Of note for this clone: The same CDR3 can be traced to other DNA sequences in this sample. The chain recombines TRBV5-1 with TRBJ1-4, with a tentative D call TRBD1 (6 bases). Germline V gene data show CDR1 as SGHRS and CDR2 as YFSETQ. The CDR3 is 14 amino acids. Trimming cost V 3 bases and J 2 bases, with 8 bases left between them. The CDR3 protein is CASSSTGTNEKLFF. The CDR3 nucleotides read TGCGCCAGCAGCTCAACAGGGACTAATGAAAAACTGTTTTTT. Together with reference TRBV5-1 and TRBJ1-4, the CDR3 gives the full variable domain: KAGVTQTPRYLIKTRGQQVTLSCSPISGHRSVSWYQQTPGQGLQFLFEYFSETQRNKGNFPGRFSGRQFSNSRSEMNVSTLELGDSALYLCASSSTGTNEKLFFGSGTQLSVL.

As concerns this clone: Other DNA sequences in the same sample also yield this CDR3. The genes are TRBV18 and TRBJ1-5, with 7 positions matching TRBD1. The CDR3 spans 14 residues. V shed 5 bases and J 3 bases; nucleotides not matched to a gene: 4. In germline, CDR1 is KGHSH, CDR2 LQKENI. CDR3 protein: CASSSGQPNQPQHF. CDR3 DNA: TGTGCCAGCTCATCGGGACAGCCCAATCAGCCCCAGCATTTT.

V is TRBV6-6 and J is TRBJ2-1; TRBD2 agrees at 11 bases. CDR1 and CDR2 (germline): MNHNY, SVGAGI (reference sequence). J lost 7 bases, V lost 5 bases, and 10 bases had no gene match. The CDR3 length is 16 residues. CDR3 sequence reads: CASSAELAGAGNEQFF. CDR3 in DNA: TGTGCCAGCAGTGCCGAACTAGCGGGAGCGGGGAATGAGCAGTTCTTC.

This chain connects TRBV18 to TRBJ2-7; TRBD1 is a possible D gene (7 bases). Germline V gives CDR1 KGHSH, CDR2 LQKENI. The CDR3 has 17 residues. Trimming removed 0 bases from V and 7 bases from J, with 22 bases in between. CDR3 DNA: TGTGCCAGCTCACCACCGGTTGGGGGGACAGATCGAGAGGAGCAGTACTTC. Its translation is CASSPPVGGTDREEQYF.

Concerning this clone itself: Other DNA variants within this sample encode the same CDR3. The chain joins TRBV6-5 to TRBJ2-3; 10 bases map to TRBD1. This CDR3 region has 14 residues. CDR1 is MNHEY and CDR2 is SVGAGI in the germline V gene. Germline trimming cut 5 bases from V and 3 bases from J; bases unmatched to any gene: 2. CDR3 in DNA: TGTGCCAGCAGTCGGACAGGGGGAACAGATACGCAGTATTTT. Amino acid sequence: CASSRTGGTDTQYF.